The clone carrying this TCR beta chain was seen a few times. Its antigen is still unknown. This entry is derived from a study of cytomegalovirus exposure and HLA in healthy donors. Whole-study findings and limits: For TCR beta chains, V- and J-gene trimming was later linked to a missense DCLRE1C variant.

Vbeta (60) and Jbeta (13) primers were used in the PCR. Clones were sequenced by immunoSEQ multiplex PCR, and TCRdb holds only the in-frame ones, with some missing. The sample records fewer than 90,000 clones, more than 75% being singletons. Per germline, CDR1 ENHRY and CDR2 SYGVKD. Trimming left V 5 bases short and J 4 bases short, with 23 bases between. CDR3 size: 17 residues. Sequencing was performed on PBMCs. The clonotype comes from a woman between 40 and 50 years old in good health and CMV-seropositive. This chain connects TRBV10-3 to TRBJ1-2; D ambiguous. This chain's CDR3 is CAISPRTAGVGLYGYTF. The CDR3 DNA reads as TGTGCCATCAGTCCCCGGACGGCGGGAGTGGGTCTCTATGGCTACACCTTC.